One and the same sample provided the 21 T cell receptor beta chains below, sequenced in a study of OX40 agonist ivuxolimab in advanced cancers. Libraries were prepared through the immunoSEQ multiplex PCR assay. TCRdb took this table from immuneACCESS and kept in-frame rearrangements with V and J called. Such tables lack part of the clones; where checked against another copy, unresolved V genes explain under half of the gap, and the rest is unexplained. This sample gives about 100,000 clones in total; less than 95% of them show up just once. The top ten clones comprise 0.95% to 1.5% of the sample. This material consisted of CD4+ or CD8+ T cells sorted from blood, taken in a trial of the OX40 agonist ivuxolimab. The receptors originated from an adult with an advanced solid tumor such as melanoma, head and neck, liver or kidney cancer.

The sample holds one count of this clone. V and J are TRBV27 and TRBJ1-5; 12 nucleotides agree with TRBD1. Germline loops: CDR1 MNHEY, CDR2 SMNVEV (reference sequence). This CDR3 has 16 amino acids. V trimming: 1 base; J trimming: 6 bases; junction bases outside the gene matches: 4. CDR3 residues: CASSLYGTGGGQPQHF. In nucleotides, the CDR3 is TGTGCCAGCAGTTTATATGGGACAGGGGGCGGTCAGCCCCAGCATTTT.

The chain carries TRBV9 and TRBJ2-3; the match to TRBD2 covers 10 bases. The CDR3 contains 15 residues. The V gene end was trimmed by 2 bases and the J gene end by 4 bases; junction bases not matched to a gene: 4. Germline V CDR1 and CDR2: SGDLS, YYNGEE. CDR3 residues: CASSVSAGGSDTQYF. CDR3 nucleotides: TGTGCCAGCAGCGTCTCAGCGGGAGGGTCAGATACGCAGTATTTT.

This chain connects TRBV19 to TRBJ2-1, with 15 nucleotides matching TRBD2. The J segment lost 5 bases and the V segment lost 3 bases, leaving 11 bases of the junction unmatched. The length of the CDR3 is 19 residues. Germline V gene data show CDR1 as LNHDA and CDR2 as SQIVND (reference sequence). This CDR3 reads CASSIRTSGRGTSDNEQFF. The CDR3 coding sequence is TGTGCCAGTAGTATTCGGACTAGCGGGAGGGGAACCTCTGACAATGAGCAGTTCTTC.

The rearrangement joins TRBV6-5 to TRBJ2-5; tentative D call: TRBD1 (6 bases). The CDR3 sequence is 15 residues long. Germline V gives CDR1 MNHEY, CDR2 SVGAGI. V gave up 7 bases and J gave up 1 base, with 16 bases separating them. Here the CDR3 reads CASTPQGGSQETQYF. As DNA, the CDR3 is TGTGCCAGCACCCCTCAAGGGGGATCCCAAGAGACCCAGTACTTC.

This clone was picked up one time. This chain connects TRBV4-1 to TRBJ1-5; D call uncertain. The V end was cut by 4 bases, the J end by 1 base, with 23 bases between. The germline V gene encodes CDR1 MGHRA and CDR2 YSYEKL. The CDR3 spans 19 residues. CDR3: CASSRDPMRSHGSNQPQHF. The CDR3 nucleotides read TGCGCCAGCAGCCGAGATCCGATGAGGTCCCACGGGAGCAATCAGCCCCAGCATTTT.

The chain combines TRBV18 with TRBJ2-1; 12 bases map to TRBD2. V trimming: 3 bases; J trimming: 4 bases; junction bases outside the gene matches: 7. The CDR3 contains 17 residues. Germline lookup yields CDR1 KGHSH and CDR2 LQKENI. CDR3 residues: CASSPSLLAGGYNEQFF. The CDR3 coding sequence is TGTGCCAGCTCACCGAGCCTTCTAGCGGGAGGGTACAATGAGCAGTTCTTC.

The CDR3 spells CASRLHREYQPQHF. In DNA form, the CDR3 reads TGTGCCAGCAGGCTACACAGGGAATACCAGCCCCAGCATTTT. The chain links TRBV28 to TRBJ1-5; D perhaps matches TRBD1 (6 bases). Deletions cut 6 bases from V and 7 bases from J, with 16 bases between. The CDR3 contains 14 residues. Germline V gene lookup returns CDR1 MDHEN and CDR2 SYDVKM.

The rearrangement uses TRBV7-9 and TRBJ2-3; 12 bases align to TRBD2. The length of the CDR3 is 15 residues. The germline gives CDR1 SEHNR, CDR2 FQNEAQ (reference sequence). The V and J ends lost 5 bases and 2 bases, in that order; junction bases with no gene match: 2. The CDR3 DNA reads as TGTGCCAGCAGCGGACTAGCGGGGTTCACAGATACGCAGTATTTT. Translation: CASSGLAGFTDTQYF.

The chain combines TRBV6-6 with TRBJ1-1; perhaps TRBD1 as D (5 bases). The CDR3 is 10 amino acids. Germline values: CDR1 MNHNY, CDR2 SVGAGI (reference sequence). V was pared by 10 bases and J by 6 bases, with 9 bases between. DNA for the CDR3: TGTGCCACAAAGGGACCTGAAGCTTTCTTT. It yields the protein CATKGPEAFF.

V gene TRBV28 combines with J gene TRBJ2-3, with D tentatively TRBD1 (5 bases). Germline V gene lookup returns CDR1 MDHEN and CDR2 SYDVKM. V gave up 2 bases and J gave up 2 bases, with 14 bases separating them. The length of the CDR3 is 16 residues. The CDR3 here is CASSLPGSKLTDTQYF. In nucleotides, the CDR3 is TGTGCCAGCAGTTTACCAGGGTCCAAACTCACAGATACGCAGTATTTT.

The gene calls are TRBV10-2 and TRBJ1-3; D uncertain. Germline CDR1 is WSHSY and CDR2 is SAAADI. Deletions cut 2 bases from V and 1 base from J, with 6 bases between. This CDR3 has 14 residues. The CDR3 sequence is CASSERDSGNTIYF. The CDR3 nucleotides read TGCGCCAGCAGTGAGAGGGATTCTGGAAACACCATATATTTT.

The chain joins TRBV6-6 to TRBJ2-3, with TRBD2 matching over 7 bases. Trimming at V came to 5 bases and at J to 6 bases, leaving 11 bases not matched to a gene. This CDR3 spans 15 amino acids. Germline assignment: CDR1 MNHNY and CDR2 SVGAGI (reference sequence). The CDR3 DNA is TGTGCCAGCAGTCCCCGGGGAGGGAGGGGCGATACGCAGTATTTT. Translation gives CASSPRGGRGDTQYF.

The rearrangement links TRBV19 to TRBJ1-6; D ambiguous. Per germline, CDR1 LNHDA and CDR2 SQIVND (reference sequence). CDR3 length: 16 amino acids. Trimming pared 1 base from V and 8 bases from J, leaving 15 bases between. This CDR3 reads CASSIVGRRRDSPLHF. The CDR3 DNA reads as TGTGCCAGTAGTATAGTAGGAAGGAGGAGAGATTCACCCCTCCACTTT.

The CDR3 nucleotides read TGTGCCAGCAGCCGCTATGATACAGGGGTTATCACAGATACGCAGTATTTT. This codes for CASSRYDTGVITDTQYF. The gene calls are TRBV27 and TRBJ2-3; TRBD1 agrees at 7 bases. Germline values: CDR1 MNHEY, CDR2 SMNVEV (reference sequence). With V trimmed by 6 bases and J by 2 bases, 14 bases remained unmatched. This CDR3 spans 17 amino acids.

V and J are TRBV7-6 and TRBJ2-3; 7 nucleotides line up with TRBD2. Germline V gives CDR1 SGHVS, CDR2 FNYEAQ. The CDR3 sequence is 14 residues long. With V trimmed by 5 bases and J by 8 bases, 10 bases remained unmatched. The CDR3: CASSPIDERGTQYF. The CDR3 DNA follows: TGTGCCAGCAGCCCCATCGACGAGCGGGGTACGCAGTATTTT. The complete variable domain, with remaining parts taken from reference TRBV7-6 and TRBJ2-3, reads GAGVSQSPRYKVTKRGQDVALRCDPISGHVSLYWYRQALGQGPEFLTYFNYEAQQDKSGLPNDRFSAERPEGSISTLTIQRTEQRDSAMYRCASSPIDERGTQYFGPGTRLTVL.

The chain joins TRBV11-3 to TRBJ2-1; D possibly corresponds to TRBD2 (7 bases). The V end was cut by 3 bases, the J end by 6 bases, with 15 bases between. The CDR3 length is 15 residues. Germline lookup yields CDR1 SGHNT and CDR2 YENEEA. This CDR3 is CASSFQEGGGNEQFF. In nucleotides, the CDR3 is TGTGCCAGCAGCTTTCAGGAGGGAGGGGGCAATGAGCAGTTCTTC. The full variable domain, with the rest looked up from reference TRBV11-3 and TRBJ2-1, is EAGVVQSPRYKIIEKKQPVAFWCNPISGHNTLYWYLQNLGQGPELLIRYENEEAVDDSQLPKDRFSAERLKGVDSTLKIQPAELGDSAVYLCASSFQEGGGNEQFFGPGTRLTVL.

This chain joins TRBV27 and TRBJ1-5; D uncertain. V lost 2 bases and J lost 3, with 20 bases in between. In germline, CDR1 is MNHEY, CDR2 SMNVEV (reference sequence). This CDR3 comprises 18 residues. The CDR3, as DNA: TGTGCCAGCAGTTTAAGGCCCCCCTCGAGGGCCCTCAATCAGCCCCAGCATTTT. Amino acids: CASSLRPPSRALNQPQHF.

V is TRBV28 and J is TRBJ1-1; no clear D. This CDR3 spans 13 amino acids. Germline V CDR1 and CDR2: MDHEN, SYDVKM. The V gene lost 6 bases and the J gene lost 1 base, with 9 bases spanning the gap. Here the CDR3 DNA reads TGTGCCAGCAGCCTACAGAGGAACACTGAAGCTTTCTTT. Its translation: CASSLQRNTEAFF.

The V gene is TRBV5-4, the J gene TRBJ2-3, with 9 bases lining up with TRBD1. The CDR3 spans 17 residues. The ends lost 1 base at V and 1 base at J; junction bases unmatched: 7. Germline V gene lookup returns CDR1 SGHNT and CDR2 YYREEE (reference sequence). The CDR3 coding sequence is TGTGCCAGCAGCTTGACAACAGGGGGCAGGGGCACAGATACGCAGTATTTT. This gives the protein CASSLTTGGRGTDTQYF.

The J gene is TRBJ1-1, the V gene TRBV10-2, with 9 bases matching TRBD1. Losses at the gene ends were 4 bases for V and 1 base for J; bases not matched to a gene: 7. Germline V gives CDR1 WSHSY, CDR2 SAAADI. The CDR3 runs 16 residues. CDR3 loop: CASSGGGTGWNTEAFF. CDR3 coding DNA: TGCGCCAGCAGTGGGGGGGGGACAGGGTGGAACACTGAAGCTTTCTTT.

The V and J genes are TRBV9 and TRBJ2-3, with a weak D call TRBD1 (5 bases). Trimming left V 0 bases short and J 5 bases short, with 7 bases between. Germline lookup yields CDR1 SGDLS and CDR2 YYNGEE. The CDR3 extends over 13 amino acids. The CDR3 spells CASSVGQGDTQYF. CDR3 nucleotides: TGTGCCAGCAGCGTAGGGCAGGGAGATACGCAGTATTTT.